The T cell receptor beta chain described here comes from a study of blood T cell repertoires in COVID-19. Study overall: Acute and convalescent COVID-19 samples came from the United States, Italy and Spain. T cells, B-cell-depleted T cells, or PBMCs supplied cDNA or gDNA.

This CDR3 contains 15 residues. The V segment lost 5 bases and the J segment 9 bases; nucleotides outside the gene matches: 8. From germline, CDR1 is SGHTA and CDR2 FQGTGA. Original data processing: Using reference gene primer amplification, nucleated cell counts were estimated. Libraries were prepared by immunoSEQ multiplex PCR; TCRdb keeps only in-frame clonotypes and omits some of them. From that table come the V and J calls and clone size; the DNA was used to work out D and trimming. The sample has 150,000 or so clones, about 88% seen once; the top ten hold 0.99%. Sequencing was performed on peripheral blood. The sequence was collected from a man younger than 35 with acute or convalescent COVID-19. This rearrangement joins TRBV7-3 to TRBJ1-6, with 9 positions matching TRBD1. This CDR3 is CASSRNRGQGSPLHF. In DNA form, the CDR3 reads TGTGCCAGCAGCCGAAACAGGGGGCAGGGTTCACCCCTCCACTTT.